The 5 T cell receptor beta chains reported below all come from one sample, sequenced in a study of shared clonotypes between healthy human individuals. CD45RO negativity and positive selection for CCR7 defined naive CD8 cells, a population that excluded terminally differentiated effector memory CD45RA+ cells. Using immunoSEQ multiplex PCR, the repertoire was profiled, and TCRdb retains in-frame clones only, with some absent. Among around 1,900,000 clones listed, roughly 93% were seen once. Sequencing input: naive CD8+ T cells from PBMCs. All receptors come from a man between 18 and 35 years old in good health. Some clones in this sample may be carry-over from other donors' samples.

The CDR3 sequence is CASSLEGQNTGELFF. CDR3 nucleotide sequence: TGTGCCAGCAGTTTAGAAGGACAGAACACCGGGGAGCTGTTTTTT. The chain employs TRBV27 and TRBJ2-2; TRBD1 might be the D (5 bases). Deletions cut 2 bases from V and 1 base from J, with 8 bases between. The CDR3 totals 15 residues. Germline V lookup: CDR1 MNHEY, CDR2 SMNVEV (reference sequence).

The V gene is TRBV2, the J gene TRBJ1-1; TRBD1 aligns across 9 bases. Germline lookup yields CDR1 SNHLY and CDR2 FYNNEI. With 8 bases clipped from V and 3 bases from J, the junction kept 10 bases outside the gene matches. This CDR3 has 15 residues. CDR3 residues: CASPGTGPFDTEAFF. CDR3 bases: TGTGCCAGCCCCGGGACAGGGCCATTCGACACTGAAGCTTTCTTT.

Details on this clone: Other DNA sequences from this sample encode an identical CDR3 as well. The rearrangement joins TRBV28 to TRBJ2-7, with D maybe TRBD1 (5 bases). V was pared by 3 bases and J by 0 bases, with 9 bases between. CDR3 length: 14 amino acids. In germline, CDR1 is MDHEN, CDR2 SYDVKM. CDR3 residues: CASSFQGSSYEQYF. CDR3 DNA sequence: TGTGCCAGCAGTTTTCAGGGATCCTCCTACGAGCAGTACTTC.

The gene calls are TRBV10-3 and TRBJ1-1; D may be TRBD1 (5 bases). The length of the CDR3 is 12 residues. Per the germline V gene, CDR1 is ENHRY and CDR2 is SYGVKD. Trimming shortened V by 7 bases and J by 4 bases, and 10 bases separated the two germline ends. CDR3 residues: CAIISDSTEAFF. The CDR3 DNA reads as TGTGCCATCATTTCCGACAGCACTGAAGCTTTCTTT.

To note about this clone: Additional DNA sequences in this sample encode the identical CDR3. The chain joins TRBV4-1 to TRBJ2-2; D remains ambiguous. V was trimmed by 7 bases and J by 3 bases, leaving 3 bases between them. The germline V gene encodes CDR1 MGHRA and CDR2 YSYEKL. The CDR3 has 11 amino acids. Here the CDR3 DNA reads TGCGCCAGCACCCACACCGGGGAGCTGTTTTTT. It encodes CASTHTGELFF.